The present T cell receptor (beta chain) was sequenced within a study of blood T cells in healthy people across ages. Study as a whole: Per two T cells, about one barcoded beta molecule was captured through template switching.

The authors ran a second PCR of about 6 to 12 cycles using a sample-barcoded 5' primer and a J-beta primer mix. Each of the cDNA molecules was tagged by a template-switch adaptor with 12 random nucleotides. A single record per CDR3 protein comes from TCRdb applying MiXCR to the 5' RACE reads. The sample consists of 750,000 to 1,000,000 distinct CDR3 sequences, almost 30% of them appearing once. Germline loops: CDR1 SGHVS, CDR2 FNYEAQ. V was cut by 0 bases and J by 5 bases, with 16 bases left in between. The CDR3 is made up of 16 amino acids. This clonotype was counted a single time. The same sample was also used in a study of T cells of mothers and their children. As that study records: A primer called M1S, used in the second PCR, added sample barcodes and 2-4 random nucleotides. Every mother supplied over 8 million TCR beta CDR3 reads and every child about 3 million.

The gene calls are TRBV7-6 and TRBJ1-1, with D maybe TRBD1 (5 bases). The sequence came from a woman aged 40 to 50 in good health. Source material: blood. DNA of the CDR3: TGTGCCAGCAGCTTAGCCCTCAGGGACTCGGGAACTGAAGCTTTCTTT. Translated: CASSLALRDSGTEAFF.